This TCR beta chain was obtained from a study of cytotoxic CD8 clonotypes in ibrutinib-treated CLL. Study as a whole: Timing of response sample collection was a median approximately twelve months after treatment start, with a range of 6 to 36.

This clone was detected once. No antigen is known for it. Study outcomes and limitations: Clonality climbed at ibrutinib response, then dropped toward baseline at progression. Sustained-remission and progressing patients' sampling times differed. At baseline, clonality was higher than in age-matched healthy donors and correlated with CD8+ counts.

The CDR3 length is 12 residues. Germline values: CDR1 MNHEY, CDR2 SMNVEV (reference sequence). Trimming removed 6 bases at V and 6 bases at J, with 11 bases between. The assay was immunoSEQ multiplex PCR, and TCRdb's table has in-frame clones only and misses some. Of about 140,000 clones in the sample, approximately 90% were seen once. This sequence originates from a human donor with chronic lymphocytic leukemia. This chain links TRBV27 with TRBJ1-1; the D is unclear. The sample in question was PBMCs, obtained after 12 months of ibrutinib treatment. In nucleotides, the CDR3 is TGTGCCAGCAGGCAAGGTAGGGCTGAAGCTTTCTTT. Amino acids: CASRQGRAEAFF.